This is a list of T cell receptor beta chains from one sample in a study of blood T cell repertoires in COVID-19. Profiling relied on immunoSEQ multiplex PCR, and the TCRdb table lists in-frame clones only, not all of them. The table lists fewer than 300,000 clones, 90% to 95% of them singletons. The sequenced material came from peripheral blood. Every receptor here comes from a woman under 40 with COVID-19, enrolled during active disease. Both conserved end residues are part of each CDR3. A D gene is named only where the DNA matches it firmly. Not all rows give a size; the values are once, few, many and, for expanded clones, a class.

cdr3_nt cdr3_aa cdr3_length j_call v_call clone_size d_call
TGTGCCAGCAGCTTATGGTCTATAGGGGGAAACTATGGCTACACCTTC CASSLWSIGGNYGYTF 16 TRBJ1-2 TRBV11-2 once -
TGTGCCAGCAGTCTACAGGGGCGGAACACTGAAGCTTTCTTT CASSLQGRNTEAFF 14 TRBJ1-1 TRBV6-5 - TRBD1
TGTGCCAGCAGCCAGAGAGGGGAGGGTGAAAAACTGTTTTTT CASSQRGEGEKLFF 14 TRBJ1-4 TRBV5-6 - -
TGTGCCTGGAGCCGGGACAGGGGATATAGCAATCAGCCCCAGCATTTT CAWSRDRGYSNQPQHF 16 TRBJ1-5 TRBV30 - TRBD1
TGTGCTAGTGGTTTGGTTTTAACCGGGGAGCTGTTTTTT CASGLVLTGELFF 13 TRBJ2-2 TRBV12-5 - -
TGTGCCAGCAGTGTCTCCCTAGCGGGATTTTACGAGCAGTACTTC CASSVSLAGFYEQYF 15 TRBJ2-7 TRBV2 - TRBD2
TGCGCCAGCAGCTTTCCTCCTGGACAGGGGAACGGCCCAGATACGCAGTATTTT CASSFPPGQGNGPDTQYF 18 TRBJ2-3 TRBV5-1 - TRBD1
TGCGCCAGCAGCTTAGGACAGGGAGAGGACGAGCAGTACTTC CASSLGQGEDEQYF 14 TRBJ2-7 TRBV5-1 once TRBD1
TGTGCCAGCAGCTCCGTAGCGGGAGGTGATAATGAGCAGTTCTTC CASSSVAGGDNEQFF 15 TRBJ2-1 TRBV7-3 - TRBD2
TGTGCCAGCAGGTTGGACAGGGGAGCGCCCTACGAGCAGTACTTC CASRLDRGAPYEQYF 15 TRBJ2-7 TRBV7-8 - TRBD1
TGTGCCAGCAGCGTCGGGACAGGGGGGTCCGGCACTGAAGCTTTCTTT CASSVGTGGSGTEAFF 16 TRBJ1-1 TRBV9 - TRBD1
TGTGCCAGTAGAACCGGGACAGGGTTGAGGTATGGCTACACCTTC CASRTGTGLRYGYTF 15 TRBJ1-2 TRBV19 once TRBD1
TGCGCCAGGAGTCTTGACAGGGGGACAGATACGCAGTATTTT CARSLDRGTDTQYF 14 TRBJ2-3 TRBV23-1 - TRBD1
TGTGCCAGCAGTCGAGACAGCACTAACTATGGCTACACCTTC CASSRDSTNYGYTF 14 TRBJ1-2 TRBV5-4 - -
TGTGCCAGCAGGGTGGACAGGGGAGGTTTGGAAAAACTGTTTTTT CASRVDRGGLEKLFF 15 TRBJ1-4 TRBV2 - TRBD1
TGTGCCAGCAGCTTCAGGGGGCGGTATACTGAAGCTTTCTTT CASSFRGRYTEAFF 14 TRBJ1-1 TRBV11-3 - TRBD1
TGTGCCAGCAGCGCCGGGACAGGGTCTGGCTACACCTTC CASSAGTGSGYTF 13 TRBJ1-2 TRBV6-5 - TRBD1
TGTGCCAGCAGTCAGGGACAGCCAGATACGCAGTATTTT CASSQGQPDTQYF 13 TRBJ2-3 TRBV28 few TRBD1
TGTGCCAGCAGCCAACTGGGTGCGGGGAACACTGAAGCTTTCTTT CASSQLGAGNTEAFF 15 TRBJ1-1 TRBV3-1/TRBV3-2 - -
TGCGCCAGCAGGACTGGGGACAACCAGCCCCAGCATTTT CASRTGDNQPQHF 13 TRBJ1-5 TRBV5-1 - -
TGTGCCAGCAGTGAGGGACAGTGGAATGAGCAGTTCTTC CASSEGQWNEQFF 13 TRBJ2-1 TRBV25-1 - TRBD1
TGTGCCAGCAGTTCCAGACACCAGAACTATGGCTACACCTTC CASSSRHQNYGYTF 14 TRBJ1-2 TRBV28 - -
TGTGCCATCAGCCCCACCCTAGCGGGAGGCGTACGGGAGCAGTACTTC CAISPTLAGGVREQYF 16 TRBJ2-7 TRBV10-3 - TRBD2
TGTGCCAGCAGCCAAGATACGGAGCCAAGCACAGATACGCAGTATTTT CASSQDTEPSTDTQYF 16 TRBJ2-3 TRBV3-1/TRBV3-2 - -
TGTGCCAGCAGCCCCGGACAGAGGGCTAGCACTGAAGCTTTCTTT CASSPGQRASTEAFF 15 TRBJ1-1 TRBV11-2 - -
TGTGCCAGCAGTTCCGGACTAGCGGCGTACAATGAGCAGTTCTTC CASSSGLAAYNEQFF 15 TRBJ2-1 TRBV28 - TRBD2
TGCGCCAGCAGCCAAGAAACTAAGGGGTTGGTCACTGAAGCTTTCTTT CASSQETKGLVTEAFF 16 TRBJ1-1 TRBV4-1 - -
TGTGCCAGCAGCTTGGCACCGGGGGAGACCCAGTACTTC CASSLAPGETQYF 13 TRBJ2-5 TRBV5-4 - -
TGTGCCAGCAGTCTCCGGACGGGAATGAACACTGAAGCTTTCTTT CASSLRTGMNTEAFF 15 TRBJ1-1 TRBV2 - -
TGCAGCGTTGAAGACCCTCCAACTAGCGGGGACAATGAGCAGTTCTTC CSVEDPPTSGDNEQFF 16 TRBJ2-1 TRBV29-1 - TRBD2
TGCGCCAGCAGTGAAGTCCGGCTAGCGGCCACAGATACGCAGTATTTT CASSEVRLAATDTQYF 16 TRBJ2-3 TRBV10-1 - TRBD2
TGTGCCAGCAGCCAAGATCCGGTAGCGGGAGCCTACAATGAGCAGTTCTTC CASSQDPVAGAYNEQFF 17 TRBJ2-1 TRBV3-1/TRBV3-2 few TRBD2
TGTGCCAGTAGAGGTAGCGGGGACTACAATGAGCAGTTCTTC CASRGSGDYNEQFF 14 TRBJ2-1 TRBV19 - TRBD2
TGCGCCACCAACAGGGGTACCTTAGAGACCCAGTACTTC CATNRGTLETQYF 13 TRBJ2-5 TRBV5-1 - TRBD1
TGTGCCAGCAGACACGGCAGGGACAGTTCTTACGAGCAGTACTTC CASRHGRDSSYEQYF 15 TRBJ2-7 TRBV3-1/TRBV3-2 - TRBD1
TGTGCCAGCAGGCTAGCGGGAGGTACTTACAATGAGCAGTTCTTC CASRLAGGTYNEQFF 15 TRBJ2-1 TRBV11-2 - TRBD2
TGCAGTGCTAGTTCAGCGCTCACCGGGGAGCTGTTTTTT CSASSALTGELFF 13 TRBJ2-2 TRBV20-1 - -
TGTGCCAGCAGCCAAGAGCAAACGGGAGGGCGGAATGAGCAGTTCTTC CASSQEQTGGRNEQFF 16 TRBJ2-1 TRBV4-2 - TRBD2
TGTGCCAGCTCACCACTAGAAATGAACACTGAAGCTTTCTTT CASSPLEMNTEAFF 14 TRBJ1-1 TRBV18 - -
TGTGCCAGCAACTTCGGGACAGACAAACCTTACAATCAGCCCCAGCATTTT CASNFGTDKPYNQPQHF 17 TRBJ1-5 TRBV28 once TRBD1
TGTGCCAGCAGTGGGACAGGCCCTGTTCAGTACTTC CASSGTGPVQYF 12 TRBJ2-4 TRBV12-3/TRBV12-4 - TRBD1
TGTGCCAGCAGTCTCCGGACTAGCGGCATGTACCAAGAGACCCAGTACTTC CASSLRTSGMYQETQYF 17 TRBJ2-5 TRBV28 - TRBD2
TGCGCCAGCAGTGAGTGGGGCAGGGGTAGTGAAAAACTGTTTTTT CASSEWGRGSEKLFF 15 TRBJ1-4 TRBV10-2 - -
TGTGCCAGCAGCCAGACAGGGGCGCCGAATTCACCCCTCCACTTT CASSQTGAPNSPLHF 15 TRBJ1-6 TRBV3-1/TRBV3-2 - TRBD1
TGTGCCAGCAGCTTAGGAGAGAAAACTGAAGCTTTCTTT CASSLGEKTEAFF 13 TRBJ1-1 TRBV11-3 - -
TGTGCCAGCAGCTTAAAGCCGTTGACAGGGGGCAAAGGAAACTACAATGAGCAGTTCTTC CASSLKPLTGGKGNYNEQFF 20 TRBJ2-1 TRBV7-8 - TRBD1
TGCGCCAGCAGCTTGGCCCGGACAGGGGGCCCAAATGGCTACACCTTC CASSLARTGGPNGYTF 16 TRBJ1-2 TRBV5-1 - TRBD1
TGTGCCTCGAACCTTCATAGCGGGGTTGGGGCAGATACGCAGTATTTT CASNLHSGVGADTQYF 16 TRBJ2-3 TRBV30 - TRBD2
TGTGCCAGCTCCACAGGGGGACTTAGGGAGCCCCAGCATTTT CASSTGGLREPQHF 14 TRBJ1-5 TRBV2 - TRBD1
TGCGCCAGCAGTGAGGGACTAGCGGGTCAACCAGATACGCAGTATTTT CASSEGLAGQPDTQYF 16 TRBJ2-3 TRBV10-1 - TRBD2
TGTGCCAGCAGTGAAGGGGCAGCAATAGATACGCAGTATTTT CASSEGAAIDTQYF 14 TRBJ2-3 TRBV2 - -
TGTGCCAGCACCTCCGACAGGGCATCTTACAATGAGCAGTTCTTC CASTSDRASYNEQFF 15 TRBJ2-1 TRBV2 - TRBD1
TGTGCCAGCAGTTCCGGGACACAAGAGACCCAGTACTTC CASSSGTQETQYF 13 TRBJ2-5 TRBV12-3/TRBV12-4 - -
TGTGCCTGGAGTGGACTAGCGGGAGAGACCCAGTACTTC CAWSGLAGETQYF 13 TRBJ2-5 TRBV30 - TRBD2
TGTGCCAGCAGCGAAGACAGGGGTCCTGAAGCTTTCTTT CASSEDRGPEAFF 13 TRBJ1-1 TRBV6-1 - TRBD1
TGTGCCAGCAGCCTCCAGACCGGGACAGGGGTTTCCTACGAGCAGTACTTC CASSLQTGTGVSYEQYF 17 TRBJ2-7 TRBV5-4 few TRBD1
TGTGCCAGCAGCTTCGACAGGGTGGTAGCTTTCTTT CASSFDRVVAFF 12 TRBJ1-1 TRBV7-9 - TRBD1
TGTGCCAGTAGTTTTCGGGGTTCCGGAAACACCATATATTTT CASSFRGSGNTIYF 14 TRBJ1-3 TRBV19 - -
TGTGCCAGCGCGTGGAGACAGGGGAATGAAAAACTGTTTTTT CASAWRQGNEKLFF 14 TRBJ1-4 TRBV2 - TRBD1
TGTGCCAGCAGTCCCCGGGTGGGTACTATATGGAGCTACACCTTC CASSPRVGTIWSYTF 15 TRBJ1-2 TRBV28 few -